The present T cell receptor (beta chain) was sequenced within a study of beta chain features in type 1 diabetes. Study-wide results and limits: In every one of the four CD4+ subsets, TCRB CDR3s were moderately but significantly shorter in Type 1 diabetes patients.

Of note for this clone: The antigen remains unidentified.

Blood was collected once per donor into heparin, averaging about 110 mL. A CD45RO/CCR7/CD25/CD127/CD95/CD27 panel sorted naive, central memory, regulatory and stem cell-like memory CD4+ cells. Germline lookup yields CDR1 SGHTA and CDR2 FQGNSA. The V end lost 1 base, the J end lost 4 bases, and 11 bases lay between the germline ends. CDR3 size: 14 residues. Investigators reverse transcribed all isolated RNA, so they sequenced expressed TCRB transcripts. Generated by immunoSEQ multiplex PCR, the TCRdb table keeps only in-frame clones and is missing some. Of 850,000 to 900,000 clones in the sample, about 17% were seen once.

Sequenced sample: naive CD4+ T cells from blood. The source of this sequence is a woman aged 18 to 35 in good health. The chain links TRBV7-2 to TRBJ2-7; D unclear. The DNA of the CDR3 is TGTGCCAGCAGCTTAGGGGTTGGCTTATACGAGCAGTACTTC. Translating it yields CASSLGVGLYEQYF.